Listed here are 9 T cell receptor beta chains from one sample, sequenced in a study of T cell repertoires in cytomegalovirus infection. MiXCR was run by TCRdb on the reads, yielding one entry per CDR3 protein. The table includes about 220,000 distinct CDR3 sequences, about 38% detected once. The antigens of these receptors remain unknown. The sequenced sample was CD8+ T cells from cultured PBMCs, obtained from culture after CMV antigen stimulation. These receptors originate from a human donor in good health (CMV status not recorded). Some clones in this sample may be carry-over from other donors' samples.

This rearrangement joins TRBV27 to TRBJ2-1; 8 nucleotides agree with TRBD1. The trim removed 7 bases at V and 4 bases at J, leaving 9 bases unmatched. There are 15 residues in the CDR3. Per the germline V gene, CDR1 is MNHEY and CDR2 is SMNVEV (reference sequence). CDR3 amino acids: CASTRDRGAYNEQFF. In DNA form, the CDR3 reads TGTGCCAGCACCAGAGACAGGGGCGCGTACAATGAGCAGTTCTTC.

The chain recombines TRBV7-9 with TRBJ2-7; D is tentatively TRBD1 or TRBD2 (5 bases each). Trimming took off 5 bases at V and 5 bases at J, with 13 bases between the two ends. Germline V CDR1 and CDR2: SEHNR, FQNEAQ (reference sequence). The CDR3 consists of 13 residues. The DNA for the CDR3 is TGTGCCAGCAGCCTAGGGGAGCGAAACGAGCAGTACTTC. As protein: CASSLGERNEQYF.

V is TRBV14 and J is TRBJ1-2, with 9 positions matching TRBD1. V lost 3 bases, J lost 4 bases, and 6 bases stayed unmatched. The germline V gene has CDR1 SGHDN and CDR2 FVKESK. The CDR3 extends over 15 amino acids. The DNA of the CDR3 is TGTGCCAGCAGCCACTACAGGGGGCCGGGCTATGGCTACACCTTC. This sequence encodes CASSHYRGPGYGYTF.

V usage is TRBV7-9 and J usage is TRBJ2-7; the D is unclear. CDR1 and CDR2 from the germline V gene are SEHNR and FQNEAQ (reference sequence). The CDR3 is 15 residues long. The germline V and J ends were trimmed by 3 bases and 3 bases, with 15 bases remaining between them. CDR3 amino acids: CASSLERGTDYEQYF. The CDR3 coding sequence is TGTGCCAGCAGCTTGGAAAGAGGAACCGACTACGAGCAGTACTTC.

A few counts support this clonotype. V usage is TRBV11-2 and J usage is TRBJ2-5; 9 bases match TRBD2. V dropped 3 bases and J dropped 5; count of bases not matched to a gene: 4. The CDR3 is made up of 14 amino acids. The germline V gene encodes CDR1 SGHAT and CDR2 FQNNGV. The CDR3 loop reads CASSFSGGTETQYF. The CDR3 DNA reads TGTGCCAGCAGCTTTAGCGGGGGTACGGAGACCCAGTACTTC.

This clonotype has more than one count but fewer than ten. V is TRBV20-1 and J is TRBJ2-6; no clear D. The germline V gene has CDR1 DFQATT and CDR2 SNEGSKA (reference sequence). CDR3 length: 15 amino acids. V was shortened by 0 bases and J by 0 bases, with 6 bases between the two germline ends. The CDR3 DNA follows: TGCAGTGCTAGAGATTCGGGCTCTGGGGCCAACGTCCTGACTTTC. As protein: CSARDSGSGANVLTF.

This sequence joins TRBV19 and TRBJ2-4; tentatively, D is TRBD2 (6 bases). From germline, CDR1 is LNHDA and CDR2 SQIVND (reference sequence). The V end was cut by 7 bases, the J end by 8 bases, with 18 bases between. The CDR3 runs 14 residues. In nucleotides, the CDR3 is TGTGCCAGTACCCCCGAGCGGAGGAGGGACATTCAGTACTTC. This codes for CASTPERRRDIQYF.

The chain uses TRBV7-9 and TRBJ2-2; D not certain. CDR3 length: 14 amino acids. The germline gives CDR1 SEHNR, CDR2 FQNEAQ (reference sequence). Trimming took off 3 bases at V and 5 bases at J, with 10 bases between the two ends. The CDR3 nucleotides are TGTGCCAGCAGCTTTACCTTGGGGACCGGGGAGCTGTTTTTT. It encodes CASSFTLGTGELFF.

This clonotype was found a few times. This sequence joins TRBV7-2 and TRBJ2-3; the match to TRBD2 covers 15 bases. V lost 1 base and J lost 5; bases outside the gene matches: 4. The CDR3 extends over 17 amino acids. Germline lookup yields CDR1 SGHTA and CDR2 FQGNSA. The CDR3 nucleotides read TGTGCCAGCAGCTTAGTTGGACTAGCGGGAGGGGAAGATACGCAGTATTTT. The encoded protein is CASSLVGLAGGEDTQYF.